Shown below are 24 T cell receptor beta chains from a single sample sequenced in a study of post-analysis software for immune sequencing data. Unique molecular identifiers had been added to the TCR beta cDNA libraries. TCRdb re-derived calls from the PCR reads in MiXCR, one entry per CDR3 protein. This sample has roughly 540,000 distinct CDR3 sequences, with 34% found just once. Study results and caveats: The five TRBV segments detected at higher frequency in patients than in controls included TRBV5-6, TRBV5-1 and TRBV20-1.

These receptors' antigens are unknown. Material: blood. These TCRs come from a girl younger than 18 with multiple sclerosis.

In this sample, this clonotype turned up many times. The chain links TRBV29-1 to TRBJ2-7; no firm D call. CDR3 length: 12 residues. V was pared by 5 bases and J by 2 bases, with 10 bases between. The germline gives CDR1 SQVTM, CDR2 ANQGSEA. The CDR3 DNA follows: TGCAGCGTTATGGAGCAGACCTACGAGCAGTACTTC. Its translation: CSVMEQTYEQYF.

The V gene is TRBV20-1, the J gene TRBJ2-1; 8 positions match TRBD2. The CDR3 contains 17 residues. Germline V CDR1 and CDR2: DFQATT, SNEGSKA (reference sequence). Trimming took 0 bases from V and 1 from J; bases not matched to a gene: 8. The CDR3 bases are TGCAGTGCTAGAGATCGGAGCGGGGGACGGTCCTACAATGAGCAGTTCTTC. This encodes CSARDRSGGRSYNEQFF.

This clonotype occurred once. The chain links TRBV5-1 to TRBJ2-1; 7 bases fit TRBD2. CDR3 length equals 15 residues. Germline trimming cut 3 bases from V and 3 bases from J; bases unmatched to any gene: 6. Germline V gene sequence: CDR1 SGHRS, CDR2 YFSETQ. The DNA of the CDR3 is TGCGCCAGCAGCTGGGAGGGACTTATCTACAATGAGCAGTTCTTC. Encoded protein: CASSWEGLIYNEQFF.

J is TRBJ2-7 and V is TRBV29-1; TRBD1 aligns across 8 bases. V lost 6 bases and J lost 3; bases outside the gene matches: 4. This CDR3 is built from 12 residues. CDR1 and CDR2 from the germline V gene are SQVTM and ANQGSEA. CDR3 residues: CSVWGQDYEQYF. CDR3 nucleotides: TGCAGCGTGTGGGGACAGGACTACGAGCAGTACTTC.

The chain employs TRBV6-1 and TRBJ2-6; 10 nucleotides match TRBD1. The CDR3 is made up of 18 amino acids. Germline trimming cut 6 bases from V and 0 bases from J; bases unmatched to any gene: 8. Germline assignment: CDR1 MNHNS and CDR2 SASEGT. This CDR3 is CASRERGTGVSGANVLTF. CDR3 DNA sequence: TGTGCCAGCAGAGAACGAGGGACAGGGGTCTCTGGGGCCAACGTCCTGACTTTC.

This clonotype appeared many times. This chain connects TRBV7-6 to TRBJ1-1; D perhaps matches TRBD1 (6 bases). This CDR3 is built from 14 residues. V was clipped by 5 bases and J by 1 base, with 11 bases between them. Germline V gene data show CDR1 as SGHVS and CDR2 as FNYEAQ. The CDR3 is CASSDGQKNTEAFF. The CDR3 DNA reads as TGTGCCAGCAGCGACGGACAGAAGAACACTGAAGCTTTCTTT.

The V call is TRBV3-1, the J call TRBJ2-1; D may match TRBD1 or TRBD2 (5 bases each). V dropped 3 bases and J dropped 2 bases, with 20 bases sitting between them. The CDR3 sequence is 18 residues long. Germline loops: CDR1 LGHDT, CDR2 YNNKEL (reference sequence). The DNA of the CDR3 is TGTGCCAGCAGCCACCCACGAGGGCCGGACACCACCTACAATGAGCAGTTCTTC. The encoded protein is CASSHPRGPDTTYNEQFF.

Ten or more counts support this clonotype. The chain joins TRBV4-1 to TRBJ2-7, with D perhaps TRBD1 (5 bases). Germline values: CDR1 MGHRA, CDR2 YSYEKL. The V and J ends lost 3 bases and 2 bases respectively, with 5 bases between them. The CDR3 is made up of 12 amino acids. As DNA, the CDR3 is TGCGCCAGCAGCCAGGGGCCCTACGAGCAGTACTTC. Its protein is CASSQGPYEQYF.

This chain connects TRBV7-3 to TRBJ2-1; the match to TRBD2 covers 8 bases. The CDR3 consists of 15 residues. From germline, CDR1 is SGHTA and CDR2 FQGTGA. Trimming removed 2 bases from V and 4 bases from J; junction bases left unmatched: 4. The CDR3 loop reads CASSLASGLYNEQFF. For the CDR3, the DNA is TGTGCCAGCAGCTTAGCTAGCGGGTTATACAATGAGCAGTTCTTC.

Here the CDR3 reads CASSLAGPLSEQFF. CDR3 sequence (DNA): TGTGCCAGCAGCTTAGCGGGGCCCCTTTCTGAGCAGTTCTTC. The J gene is TRBJ2-1, the V gene TRBV7-9; tentatively, D is TRBD1 (5 bases). The V end lost 0 bases, the J end lost 9 bases, and 12 bases lay between the germline ends. The CDR3 runs to 14 residues. The germline gives CDR1 SEHNR, CDR2 FQNEAQ (reference sequence).

This chain connects TRBV7-9 to TRBJ1-4; D is undetermined. Germline CDR1 reads SEHNR; CDR2 reads FQNEAQ (reference sequence). V was cut by 6 bases and J by 4 bases, with 6 bases left in between. The CDR3 is made up of 12 amino acids. Here the CDR3 reads CASRPLNEKLFF. The CDR3 region has the DNA TGTGCCAGCAGACCCCTTAATGAAAAACTGTTTTTT.

The V call is TRBV7-3, the J call TRBJ2-1; D is possibly TRBD1 (5 bases). Germline CDR1 and CDR2: SGHTA and FQGTGA. The CDR3 loop spans 14 amino acids. Trimming left V 2 bases short and J 11 bases short, with 16 bases between. The CDR3 is CASSLPTERGKQFF. The DNA of the CDR3 is TGTGCCAGCAGCTTACCCACTGAAAGGGGTAAGCAGTTCTTC.

This chain's CDR3 is CASSFTRGTEAFF. The CDR3 DNA sequence: TGTGCCAGCAGCTTTACTAGGGGCACTGAAGCTTTCTTT. V is TRBV7-9 and J is TRBJ1-1, with D possibly TRBD1 on 5 matching bases. Germline loops: CDR1 SEHNR, CDR2 FQNEAQ (reference sequence). Trimming stripped 3 bases from V and 4 bases from J, with 9 bases between. The CDR3 runs 13 residues.

This clonotype has more than one count but fewer than ten. The chain uses TRBV6-5 and TRBJ1-4, with 9 bases lining up with TRBD1. In germline, CDR1 is MNHEY, CDR2 SVGAGI. V lost 5 bases and J lost 5; bases outside the gene matches: 6. This CDR3 is 15 amino acids long. As DNA, the CDR3 is TGTGCCAGCAGTAATTACGGGACAGGGAATGAAAAACTGTTTTTT. It specifies CASSNYGTGNEKLFF.

This clonotype was observed a handful of times. J is TRBJ2-3 and V is TRBV6-1; 8 bases map to TRBD2. With V trimmed by 5 bases and J by 1 base, 11 bases remained unmatched. The germline CDR1 and CDR2 sequences are MNHNS and SASEGT. This CDR3 comprises 17 residues. As DNA, the CDR3 is TGTGCCAGCAGTAGGAATATTGCGGGGGGAGGCACAGATACGCAGTATTTT. It translates to CASSRNIAGGGTDTQYF.

The CDR3 loop is CATRDVNTEAFF. CDR3 DNA: TGTGCCACCAGGGACGTGAACACTGAAGCTTTCTTT. The gene calls are TRBV24-1 and TRBJ1-1, with D unresolved. Germline CDR1 KGHDR, CDR2 SFDVKD. The CDR3 consists of 12 residues. Between the trimmed V and J ends, which lost 7 bases and 0 bases, there was a span of 5 bases.

Here the CDR3 reads CASRREGMGNQPQHF. CDR3 nucleotides: TGTGCCAGTCGGAGGGAGGGAATGGGCAATCAGCCCCAGCATTTT. The rearrangement uses TRBV12-3 or TRBV12-4 and TRBJ1-5; D is unresolved. The CDR3 length is 15 residues. V dropped 9 bases and J dropped 2 bases, with 17 bases sitting between them.

The gene calls are TRBV4-1 and TRBJ2-1; 7 positions match TRBD2. V lost 1 base and J lost 4; bases outside the gene matches: 4. Germline V lookup: CDR1 MGHRA, CDR2 YSYEKL. There are 15 residues in the CDR3. This CDR3 is CASSQVLAAYNEQFF. The CDR3 nucleotides read TGCGCCAGCAGCCAAGTGCTAGCGGCATACAATGAGCAGTTCTTC.

The table lists this clonotype with a few counts. The J gene is TRBJ2-3, the V gene TRBV5-1; 14 bases match TRBD2. The germline V gene has CDR1 SGHRS and CDR2 YFSETQ. There are 18 residues in the CDR3. V shed 4 bases and J 6 bases; nucleotides not matched to a gene: 13. The CDR3 sequence: CASSLGLAGARPYDTQYF. CDR3 sequence (DNA): TGCGCCAGCAGCCTGGGACTAGCGGGGGCCCGGCCATATGATACGCAGTATTTT. Full variable domain (outside the CDR3, taken from reference TRBV5-1 and TRBJ2-3): KAGVTQTPRYLIKTRGQQVTLSCSPISGHRSVSWYQQTPGQGLQFLFEYFSETQRNKGNFPGRFSGRQFSNSRSEMNVSTLELGDSALYLCASSLGLAGARPYDTQYFGPGTRLTVL.

This clonotype was observed a few times. The chain couples TRBV7-9 to TRBJ1-1; D is uncertain. Deletions cut 2 bases from V and 1 base from J, with 5 bases between. The germline gives CDR1 SEHNR, CDR2 FQNEAQ (reference sequence). This CDR3 is 13 amino acids long. The CDR3 sequence: CASSLSWNTEAFF. Here the CDR3 DNA reads TGTGCCAGCAGCTTAAGCTGGAACACTGAAGCTTTCTTT.

The table lists this clonotype with a few counts. The chain employs TRBV20-1 and TRBJ1-1; D remains ambiguous. V was trimmed by 0 bases and J by 0 bases, leaving 14 bases between them. The CDR3 has 16 amino acids. Germline values: CDR1 DFQATT, CDR2 SNEGSKA (reference sequence). This CDR3 reads CSARDSGIPMNTEAFF. The CDR3 DNA sequence: TGCAGTGCTAGAGATAGCGGCATACCGATGAACACTGAAGCTTTCTTT.

This clonotype was detected only a few times. The CDR3 reads CASRKAGGPSNEQFF. The CDR3 coding sequence is TGTGCCAGCAGAAAAGCGGGGGGGCCCAGCAATGAGCAGTTCTTC. The rearrangement links TRBV5-6 to TRBJ2-1, with 10 bases identical to TRBD2. The CDR3 is 15 residues long. The junction had 8 bases not matched to a gene; V was cut back by 5 bases and J by 6 bases. Germline V gene lookup returns CDR1 SGHDT and CDR2 YYEEEE.

A few counts support this clonotype. This chain connects TRBV24-1 to TRBJ1-5; no firm D call. The germline V and J ends were trimmed by 6 bases and 1 base, with 15 bases remaining between them. Germline assignment: CDR1 KGHDR and CDR2 SFDVKD. The length of the CDR3 is 16 residues. As DNA, the CDR3 is TGTGCCACCAGTCCACGGCGGGTTGGGAGCAATCAGCCCCAGCATTTT. This translates into CATSPRRVGSNQPQHF.

The rearrangement joins TRBV7-8 to TRBJ1-6; TRBD1 matches 9 bases. CDR1 is SGHVS and CDR2 is FQNEAQ in the germline V gene. The V segment lost 4 bases and the J segment 11 bases; nucleotides outside the gene matches: 6. CDR3 length: 14 residues. The CDR3 here is CASSSGTGLTPLHF. The CDR3 DNA is TGTGCCAGCAGCTCGGGGACAGGGTTAACACCCCTCCACTTT.